Listed below are T cell receptor beta chains from one sample, sequenced in a study of early T cells in non-severe SARS-CoV-2 infection. TCRdb re-called the 5' RACE reads with MiXCR, one entry per CDR3 protein. The sample yields roughly 100,000 distinct CDR3 sequences, 13% seen once. Sequencing was performed on whole blood. The receptors here all came from an adult who was a healthcare worker with PCR-confirmed SARS-CoV-2 infection or an uninfected control (not recorded which). CDR3s include the opening cysteine and the closing phenylalanine or tryptophan. D genes are given only for firm matches. Some rows mark clone size as missing; the rest say once, few, many or name a class of expanded clone.

TRBJ2-2 | 19 | TRBD2 | NA | TRBV6-5 | TGTGCCAGCAGTTATAACCCTCTCTCGGCGGGGGGGCAAACCGGGGAGCTGTTTTTT | CASSYNPLSAGGQTGELFF
TRBJ2-1 | 15 | TRBD2 | many | TRBV5-1 | TGCGCCAGCAGCAGCCTGGCGGGGGGCCCCAGTGAGCAGTTCTTC | CASSSLAGGPSEQFF
TRBJ2-5 | 14 | NA | many | TRBV28 | TGTGCCATTTTATGGTGGCAGATCCAAGAGACCCAGTACTTC | CAILWWQIQETQYF
TRBJ2-2 | 16 | NA | few | TRBV24-1 | TGTGCCACCAGTGATTTAGGGTATCCGAACACCGGGGAGCTGTTTTTT | CATSDLGYPNTGELFF
TRBJ2-3 | 15 | TRBD1 | NA | TRBV6-5 | TGTGCCAGCAGTTACACAGGGGGCAGCCCAGATACGCAGTATTTT | CASSYTGGSPDTQYF
TRBJ2-1 | 20 | TRBD1 | NA | TRBV28 | TGTGCCAGCAGCCGCACGACAGGGGGCGGGAGTTCTCGGACCTACAATGAGCAGTTCTTC | CASSRTTGGGSSRTYNEQFF
TRBJ2-7 | 14 | TRBD2 | many | TRBV11-2 | TGTGCCAGCAGCCGTAGCGGGGGGACCTACGAGCAGTACTTC | CASSRSGGTYEQYF
TRBJ1-3 | 15 | NA | NA | TRBV27 | TGTGCCAGCAGCTACACGGGGGAGGCTGGAAACACCATATATTTT | CASSYTGEAGNTIYF
TRBJ1-1 | 10 | NA | NA | TRBV29-1 | TGCAGCGTCCGGGACACTGAAGCTTTCTTT | CSVRDTEAFF
TRBJ2-7 | 14 | NA | many | TRBV4-1 | TGCGCCAGCAGCCAAGATTGGCGGGTTGACGAGCAGTACTTC | CASSQDWRVDEQYF
TRBJ2-7 | 17 | NA | many | TRBV7-9 | TGTGCCAGCAGCTCTCTGACAGGGACGGTTCCGGGAGACGAGCAGTACTTC | CASSSLTGTVPGDEQYF
TRBJ2-1 | 14 | TRBD1 | few | TRBV2 | TGTGCCAGCATGAGGGACAGCTCCTACAATGAGCAGTTCTTC | CASMRDSSYNEQFF
TRBJ1-6 | 16 | NA | many | TRBV9 | TGTGCCAGCAGCGTAGGGCAGGCTGCGTATAATTCACCCCTCCACTTT | CASSVGQAAYNSPLHF
TRBJ1-1 | 13 | NA | many | TRBV3-1 | TGTGCCAGCAGCCACAGGGGCGGGGCTGAAGCTTTCTTT | CASSHRGGAEAFF
TRBJ2-4 | 14 | TRBD1 | NA | TRBV28 | TGTGCCAGCAGTTTTCCCCGACAGGGGGACATTCAGTACTTC | CASSFPRQGDIQYF
TRBJ2-3 | 16 | TRBD2 | NA | TRBV18 | TGTGCCAGCTCACCAGTCCTAGCGGGCGCAACAGATACGCAGTATTTT | CASSPVLAGATDTQYF
TRBJ1-2 | 12 | NA | NA | TRBV3-1 | TGTGCCAGCAGCCGCACCGGGGTCGGCTACACCTTC | CASSRTGVGYTF
TRBJ1-3 | 13 | NA | many | TRBV29-1 | TGCAGCGTTGGGGAACTCGCTGGAAACACCATATATTTT | CSVGELAGNTIYF
TRBJ1-2 | 17 | TRBD1 | NA | TRBV7-2 | TGTGCCAGCAGCTTGTATGGTACAGGGGGTGCAAACTATGGCTACACCTTC | CASSLYGTGGANYGYTF
TRBJ2-5 | 18 | NA | many | TRBV4-1 | TGCGCCAGCAGCCAAGATCGCCCCAACCATCATGCCGGAGAGACCCAGTACTTC | CASSQDRPNHHAGETQYF
TRBJ1-5 | 13 | NA | few | TRBV29-1 | TGCAGCGTGGACACAGGGCGTAATCAGCCCCAGCATTTT | CSVDTGRNQPQHF
TRBJ2-2 | 12 | NA | few | TRBV19 | TGTGCCAGTAGGGTTAACACCGGGGAGCTGTTTTTT | CASRVNTGELFF
TRBJ1-5 | 12 | NA | many | TRBV20-1 | TGCAGTGCTACAGGGGGCAATCAGCCCCAGCATTTT | CSATGGNQPQHF
TRBJ2-5 | 14 | TRBD2 | few | TRBV29-1 | TGCAGCGTTGATGCTAGCGGGGGCCTAGAGACCCAGTACTTC | CSVDASGGLETQYF
TRBJ1-2 | 15 | TRBD1 | NA | TRBV6-2/TRBV6-3 | TGTGCCAGCAGTTACGGGACAGGGAGCGGCTATGGCTACACCTTC | CASSYGTGSGYGYTF
TRBJ2-3 | 14 | TRBD2 | NA | TRBV6-5 | TGTGCCAGCAAATCTAGCGGGGGGCGGGGGAAGCAGTATTTT | CASKSSGGRGKQYF
TRBJ1-1 | 14 | TRBD1 | many | TRBV7-6 | TGTGCCAGCAGCTCCCGACAGGGGCCCACTGAAGCTTTCTTT | CASSSRQGPTEAFF
TRBJ2-7 | 12 | NA | many | TRBV15 | TGTGCCACCAGCAGGAGCTCCTACGAGCAGTACTTC | CATSRSSYEQYF
TRBJ2-3 | 14 | TRBD1 | NA | TRBV11-1 | TGTGCCAGCAGCCCCCGGACAGGATCGAGGACGCAGTATTTT | CASSPRTGSRTQYF